This T cell receptor (beta chain) is from a study of blood T cell repertoires in COVID-19. Looking at the study overall: Spain, Italy and the United States supplied samples that represented acute and convalescent COVID-19. Sample material is recorded as cDNA or gDNA derived from T cells, B-cell-depleted T cells, or PBMCs.

Per the study methods: How many nucleated cells were present was estimated from reference gene primer amplification. Libraries were prepared by immunoSEQ multiplex PCR; TCRdb keeps only in-frame clonotypes and omits some of them. That table is the source of V, J and clone size, and D and trimming were worked out from the DNA. The data hold some 120,000 clones, with around four fifths observed a single time. The germline CDR1 and CDR2 sequences are SQVTM and ANQGSEA. The CDR3 has 11 residues. Trimming took off 3 bases at V and 8 bases at J, with 10 bases between the two ends. The clonotype comes from a man at least 80 years old with COVID-19, enrolled during active disease. The rearrangement joins TRBV29-1 to TRBJ1-2; D is uncertain. Sequences were obtained from peripheral blood. This CDR3 is CSVDVGDGYTF. CDR3 DNA: TGCAGCGTTGATGTGGGAGACGGCTACACCTTC.